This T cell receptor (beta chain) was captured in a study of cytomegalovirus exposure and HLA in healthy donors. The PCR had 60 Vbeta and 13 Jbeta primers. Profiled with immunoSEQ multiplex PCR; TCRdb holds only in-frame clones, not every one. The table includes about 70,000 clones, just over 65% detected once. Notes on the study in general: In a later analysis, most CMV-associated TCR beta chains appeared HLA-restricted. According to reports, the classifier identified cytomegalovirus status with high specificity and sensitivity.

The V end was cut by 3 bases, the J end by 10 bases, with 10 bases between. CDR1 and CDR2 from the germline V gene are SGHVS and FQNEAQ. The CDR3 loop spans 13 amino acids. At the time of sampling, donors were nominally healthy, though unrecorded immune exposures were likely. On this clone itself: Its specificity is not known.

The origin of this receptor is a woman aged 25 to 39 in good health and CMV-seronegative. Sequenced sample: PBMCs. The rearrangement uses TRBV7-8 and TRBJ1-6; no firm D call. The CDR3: CASSFPAVSPLHF. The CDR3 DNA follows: TGTGCCAGCAGCTTCCCGGCGGTCTCACCCCTCCACTTT.